Listed below are T cell receptor beta chains from one sample, sequenced in a study of technical replicates of blood from several donors. Measured with immunoSEQ multiplex PCR; TCRdb has only the in-frame clones, and not every one. The sample consists of more than 45,000 clones, around 91% of them appearing once. Sample: PBMCs. The receptors were gathered from a human donor in good health. Some clones in this sample may be carry-over from other donors' samples. The CDR3 runs from the conserved cysteine through the conserved F or W. D genes are given only for firm matches. The listing skips clone size in some rows; elsewhere it reads once, few, many or a size class.

CASSQDLAGEQYF	TGCGCCAGCAGCCAAGATCTGGCAGGCGAGCAGTACTTC	TRBJ2-7	TRBV4-3	.	.
CAWIAREKLFF	TGTGCCTGGATCGCCCGGGAAAAACTGTTTTTT	TRBJ1-4	TRBV30	.	.
CASSQEPGGQPQHF	TGCGCCAGCAGCCAGGAACCCGGGGGTCAGCCCCAGCATTTT	TRBJ1-5	TRBV4-3	.	once
CATRGAREQYF	TGTGCCACCCGTGGAGCGCGGGAGCAGTACTTC	TRBJ2-7	TRBV28	.	.
CASSLAVYNEQFF	TGCGCCAGCAGCTTGGCAGTTTACAATGAGCAGTTCTTC	TRBJ2-1	TRBV5-1	.	.
CASSQDRSGRAVTGELFF	TGCGCCAGCAGCCAAGACCGTAGCGGGAGGGCCGTCACCGGGGAGCTGTTTTTT	TRBJ2-2	TRBV4-3	TRBD2	once
CASSTSGGPQETQYF	TGTGCCAGCAGTACTAGCGGGGGTCCTCAAGAGACCCAGTACTTC	TRBJ2-5	TRBV2	TRBD2	.
CASSNSGGTEAFF	TGTGCCAGCAGCAATTCGGGTGGGACTGAAGCTTTCTTT	TRBJ1-1	TRBV5-4	.	.
CASSWYGQVYGYTF	TGTGCCAGCAGCTGGTATGGGCAGGTCTATGGCTACACCTTC	TRBJ1-2	TRBV5-4	.	.
CASSYGTGHQPQHF	TGTGCCAGCAGTTACGGGACAGGGCATCAGCCCCAGCATTTT	TRBJ1-5	TRBV6-6	TRBD1	.
CSVVDGGGHEQYF	TGCAGCGTCGTGGATGGCGGGGGTCACGAGCAGTACTTC	TRBJ2-7	TRBV29-1	TRBD2	.
CASGRTGGCLGGQPQHF	TGTGCCAGTGGTCGGACAGGGGGCTGTCTGGGGGGTCAGCCCCAGCATTTT	TRBJ1-5	TRBV21-1	.	.
CASGSYTGGSGYTF	TGTGCTAGTGGTTCGTACACCGGAGGAAGTGGCTACACCTTC	TRBJ1-2	TRBV12-5	.	.
CASSPTTTSAFSYEQYF	TGTGCCAGCAGTCCGACCACAACTAGCGCGTTTTCCTACGAGCAGTACTTC	TRBJ2-7	TRBV27	TRBD2	.
CASSPRAPSDSNSPLHF	TGTGCCAGCAGCCCCCGGGCCCCTTCGGACAGTAATTCACCCCTCCACTTT	TRBJ1-6	TRBV5-5	.	.
CAISGDSVEQFF	TGTGCCATCAGTGGTGATTCGGTTGAGCAGTTCTTC	TRBJ2-1	TRBV10-3	.	.
CSADRGNTEAFF	TGCAGCGCCGATCGGGGGAACACTGAAGCTTTCTTT	TRBJ1-1	TRBV29-1	.	.
CASSRIAGASYEQYF	TGCGCCAGCAGCCGTATAGCGGGGGCTTCCTACGAGCAGTACTTC	TRBJ2-7	TRBV4-1	TRBD2	once
CSVVDSDWDGYTF	TGCAGCGTCGTCGACAGCGACTGGGATGGCTACACCTTC	TRBJ1-2	TRBV29-1	.	.
CASSSKTLAGGEETQYF	TGCGCCAGCAGCTCCAAAACACTAGCGGGAGGGGAAGAGACCCAGTACTTC	TRBJ2-5	TRBV5-1	TRBD2	.
CAWGRGSWDGYTF	TGTGCCTGGGGAAGGGGGAGTTGGGATGGCTACACCTTC	TRBJ1-2	TRBV30	.	.
CASSHTHNEQFF	TGTGCCAGCTCCCACACCCACAATGAGCAGTTCTTC	TRBJ2-1	TRBV18	.	.
CASSFRENTEAFF	TGTGCCAGCAGCTTCAGGGAGAACACTGAAGCTTTCTTT	TRBJ1-1	TRBV11-2	.	.
CASSYDLNTGELFF	TGTGCCAGCAGCTACGACTTGAACACCGGGGAGCTGTTTTTT	TRBJ2-2	TRBV7-7	.	.
CASSQGEAVTYEQYF	TGCGCCAGCAGCCAAGGGGAAGCGGTCACCTACGAGCAGTACTTC	TRBJ2-7	TRBV4-1	.	.
CASRGQGVPNQETQYF	TGTGCCAGCAGGGGACAGGGGGTTCCAAACCAAGAGACCCAGTACTTC	TRBJ2-5	TRBV5-6	TRBD1	.
CASSPNLAVGETQYF	TGTGCCAGCAGCCCGAACTTAGCGGTGGGGGAGACCCAGTACTTC	TRBJ2-5	TRBV7-6	.	few
CASSLGFIITYRNSPLHF	TGTGCCAGCAGCTTGGGTTTCATCATTACCTACCGGAATTCACCCCTCCACTTT	TRBJ1-6	TRBV5-4	.	.
CASSVGLAGNYEQYF	TGTGCCAGCAGCGTAGGTCTAGCGGGGAACTACGAGCAGTACTTC	TRBJ2-7	TRBV9	TRBD2	once
CASSLHSYEQYF	TGCGCCAGCAGCTTGCATTCCTACGAGCAGTACTTC	TRBJ2-7	TRBV5-1	.	once
CASMQKGGGTEAFF	TGTGCCAGCATGCAGAAAGGGGGGGGCACTGAAGCTTTCTTT	TRBJ1-1	TRBV7-9	.	few
CSVQQGGTQYF	TGCAGCGTCCAACAGGGCGGTACGCAGTATTTT	TRBJ2-3	TRBV29-1	.	.
CAWLTGGSNYGYTF	TGTGCCTGGCTGACAGGGGGCTCGAACTATGGCTACACCTTC	TRBJ1-2	TRBV30	TRBD1	.
CASSVGDRGNSPLHF	TGTGCCAGCAGCGTAGGGGACAGGGGGAATTCACCCCTCCACTTT	TRBJ1-6	TRBV9	TRBD1	.
CASSPLGGVSGRASFYNEQFF	TGTGCCAGCAGCCCCTTGGGAGGGGTTAGCGGGAGGGCTTCCTTTTACAATGAGCAGTTCTTC	TRBJ2-1	TRBV13	TRBD2	.
CASRDRATDTQYF	TGCGCCAGCAGGGACAGGGCCACAGATACGCAGTATTTT	TRBJ2-3	TRBV23-1	TRBD1	.
CASSQEAGLQPQHF	TGCGCCAGCAGCCAAGAAGCTGGGCTCCAGCCCCAGCATTTT	TRBJ1-5	TRBV4-1	.	.
CASSRLAGLALQETQYF	TGTGCCAGCAGCCGATTGGCCGGGCTAGCGCTGCAAGAGACCCAGTACTTC	TRBJ2-5	TRBV7-7	.	.
CAISDWFGYQRDSYEQYF	TGTGCCATCAGTGATTGGTTTGGCTACCAACGGGACTCCTACGAGCAGTACTTC	TRBJ2-7	TRBV10-3	.	.
CASSLSAFGTEAFF	TGCGCCAGCAGCTTGTCGGCGTTCGGGACTGAAGCTTTCTTT	TRBJ1-1	TRBV5-1	.	.
CASSQSPGGAGGRDTQYF	TGCGCCAGCAGCCAAAGCCCTGGGGGAGCGGGGGGCCGGGATACGCAGTATTTT	TRBJ2-3	TRBV4-3	TRBD2	.
CASSISGGYQETQYF	TGTGCCAGCAGCATTAGCGGGGGGTACCAAGAGACCCAGTACTTC	TRBJ2-5	TRBV21-1	.	.
CAAGQGWNEQFF	TGTGCCGCGGGACAGGGTTGGAATGAGCAGTTCTTC	TRBJ2-1	TRBV27	TRBD1	once
CSVASGQRENEQFF	TGCAGCGTCGCAAGTGGTCAGCGGGAGAATGAGCAGTTCTTC	TRBJ2-1	TRBV29-1	TRBD2	.
CASSLGLAGTTSYNEQFF	TGCGCCAGCAGCCTGGGACTAGCGGGAACAACCTCCTACAATGAGCAGTTCTTC	TRBJ2-1	TRBV4-1	TRBD2	.
CASSISLGTGFPGELFF	TGTGCCAGTAGTATCTCCCTCGGGACAGGGTTTCCCGGGGAGCTGTTTTTT	TRBJ2-2	TRBV19	TRBD1	.
CASSHNKGLAGRRQETQYF	TGTGCCAGCAGCCACAATAAGGGACTAGCGGGAAGGAGGCAAGAGACCCAGTACTTC	TRBJ2-5	TRBV14	TRBD2	.
CASSSETGSYEQYF	TGTGCCAGCAGCTCCGAGACAGGCTCCTACGAGCAGTACTTC	TRBJ2-7	TRBV7-9	.	.
CASSEPGGAIETQYF	TGTGCCAGCAGTGAACCAGGGGGCGCGATAGAGACCCAGTACTTC	TRBJ2-5	TRBV25-1	TRBD1	.